This T cell receptor (beta chain) was captured in a study of T cell responses to AZD1222 COVID-19 vaccine. Sequencing used immunoSEQ multiplex PCR; TCRdb keeps in-frame clones, though not all of them. The table has 100,000 to 150,000 clones, 85% to 95% seen once. The study's findings and limits: A reported finding is that nearly half of spike-specific TCRs target unmutated variant regions. Only 6 or 7 people who got AZD1222 tested seropositive at baseline.

Concerning this clone: Antigen specificity is unknown.

CDR1 is SGHTA and CDR2 is FQGNSA in the germline V gene. After removal of 8 bases from V and 4 bases from J, the junction contained 3 bases not matched to a gene. The CDR3 contains 14 residues. Sample: peripheral blood, taken on day 0 of AZD1222 vaccination. The chain joins TRBV7-2 to TRBJ2-3; 13 bases are shared with TRBD2. This TCR derives from an adult in good health. The CDR3 DNA is TGTGCCAGCGGACTAGCGGGAGTATCAGATACGCAGTATTTT. It specifies CASGLAGVSDTQYF.